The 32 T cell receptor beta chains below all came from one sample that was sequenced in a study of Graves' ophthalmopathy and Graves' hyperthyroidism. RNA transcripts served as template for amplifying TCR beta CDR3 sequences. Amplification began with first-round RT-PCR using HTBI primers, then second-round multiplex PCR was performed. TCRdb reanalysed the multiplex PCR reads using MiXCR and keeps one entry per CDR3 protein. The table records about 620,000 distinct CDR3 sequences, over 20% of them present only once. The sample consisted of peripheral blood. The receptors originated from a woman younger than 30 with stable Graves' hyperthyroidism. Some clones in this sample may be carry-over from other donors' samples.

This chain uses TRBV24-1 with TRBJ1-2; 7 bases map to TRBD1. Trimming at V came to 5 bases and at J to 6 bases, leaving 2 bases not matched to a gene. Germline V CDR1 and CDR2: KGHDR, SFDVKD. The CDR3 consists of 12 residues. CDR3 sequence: CATSVGTDGYTF. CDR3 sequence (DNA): TGTGCCACCAGTGTCGGGACAGATGGCTACACCTTC.

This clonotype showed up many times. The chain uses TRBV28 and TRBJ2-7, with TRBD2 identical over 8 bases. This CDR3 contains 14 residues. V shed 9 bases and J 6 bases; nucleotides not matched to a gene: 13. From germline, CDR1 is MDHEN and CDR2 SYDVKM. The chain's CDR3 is CASLSGSIRGEQYF. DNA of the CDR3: TGTGCCAGTCTGAGCGGGAGCATACGCGGCGAGCAGTACTTC.

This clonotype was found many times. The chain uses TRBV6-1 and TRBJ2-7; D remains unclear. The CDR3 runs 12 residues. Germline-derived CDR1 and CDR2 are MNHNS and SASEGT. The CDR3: CARKGERYEQYF. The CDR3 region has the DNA TGTGCACGAAAAGGCGAACGCTACGAGCAGTACTTC.

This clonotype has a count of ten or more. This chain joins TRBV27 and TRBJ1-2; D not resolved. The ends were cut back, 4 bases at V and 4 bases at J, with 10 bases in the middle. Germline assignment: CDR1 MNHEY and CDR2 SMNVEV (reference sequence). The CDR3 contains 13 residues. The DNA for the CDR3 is TGTGCCAGCAGTTCTGGCGAGAGCTATGGCTACACCTTC. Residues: CASSSGESYGYTF.

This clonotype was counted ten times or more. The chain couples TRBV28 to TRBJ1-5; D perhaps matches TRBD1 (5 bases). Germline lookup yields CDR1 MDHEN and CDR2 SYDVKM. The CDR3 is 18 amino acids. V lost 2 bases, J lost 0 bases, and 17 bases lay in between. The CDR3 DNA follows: TGTGCCAGCAGTTTAACCCTAAGGCAGGGCAATAGCAATCAGCCCCAGCATTTT. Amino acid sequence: CASSLTLRQGNSNQPQHF.

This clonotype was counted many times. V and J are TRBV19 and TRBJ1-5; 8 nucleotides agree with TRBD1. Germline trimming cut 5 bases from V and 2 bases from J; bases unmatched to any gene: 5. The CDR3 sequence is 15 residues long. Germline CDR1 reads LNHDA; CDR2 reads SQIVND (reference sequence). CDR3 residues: CASSSLTGGNQPQHF. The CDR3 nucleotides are TGTGCCAGTAGTTCGTTGACAGGGGGCAATCAGCCCCAGCATTTT.

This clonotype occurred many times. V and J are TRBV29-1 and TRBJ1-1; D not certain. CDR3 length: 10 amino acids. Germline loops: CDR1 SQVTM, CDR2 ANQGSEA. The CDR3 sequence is CSGWYTEAFF. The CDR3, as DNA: TGCAGTGGGTGGTACACTGAAGCTTTCTTT.

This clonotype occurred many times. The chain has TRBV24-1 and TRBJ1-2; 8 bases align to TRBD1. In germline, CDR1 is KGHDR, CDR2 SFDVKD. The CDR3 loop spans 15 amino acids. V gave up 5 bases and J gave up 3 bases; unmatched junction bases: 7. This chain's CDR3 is CATSATGTGDYGYTF. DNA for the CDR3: TGTGCCACCAGTGCAACCGGGACAGGCGACTATGGCTACACCTTC.

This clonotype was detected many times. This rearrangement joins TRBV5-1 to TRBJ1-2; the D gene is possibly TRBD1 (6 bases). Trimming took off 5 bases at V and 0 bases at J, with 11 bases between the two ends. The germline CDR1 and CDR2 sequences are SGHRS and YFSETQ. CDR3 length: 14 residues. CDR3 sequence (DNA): TGCGCCAGCAGAGCAGGGGATGCTAACTATGGCTACACCTTC. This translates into CASRAGDANYGYTF.

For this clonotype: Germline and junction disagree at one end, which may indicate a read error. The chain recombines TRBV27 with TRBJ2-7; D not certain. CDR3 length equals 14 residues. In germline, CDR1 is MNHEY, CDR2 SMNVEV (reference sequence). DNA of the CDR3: TGTGCCAGCAGTTTTAGCATAGGGCGCTACGATCAGTACTTC. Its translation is CASSFSIGRYDQYF.

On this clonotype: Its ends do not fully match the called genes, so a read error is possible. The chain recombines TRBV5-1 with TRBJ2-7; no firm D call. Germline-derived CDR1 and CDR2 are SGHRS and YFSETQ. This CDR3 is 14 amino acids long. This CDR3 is CASSLAIGLYDQYF. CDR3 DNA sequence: TGCGCCAGCAGCTTGGCCATCGGGTTGTACGATCAGTACTTC.

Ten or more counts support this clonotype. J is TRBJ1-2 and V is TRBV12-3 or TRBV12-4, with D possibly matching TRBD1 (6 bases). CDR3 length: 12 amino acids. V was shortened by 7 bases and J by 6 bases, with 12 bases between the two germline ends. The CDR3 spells CASTDQGHGYTF. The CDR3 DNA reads TGTGCCAGCACTGATCAGGGGCATGGCTACACCTTC.

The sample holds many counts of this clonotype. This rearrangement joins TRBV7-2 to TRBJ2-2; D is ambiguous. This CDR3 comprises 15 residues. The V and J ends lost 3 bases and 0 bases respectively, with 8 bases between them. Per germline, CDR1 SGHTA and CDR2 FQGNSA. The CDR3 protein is CASSLAFANTGELFF. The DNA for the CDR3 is TGTGCCAGCAGCTTGGCGTTCGCGAACACCGGGGAGCTGTTTTTT.

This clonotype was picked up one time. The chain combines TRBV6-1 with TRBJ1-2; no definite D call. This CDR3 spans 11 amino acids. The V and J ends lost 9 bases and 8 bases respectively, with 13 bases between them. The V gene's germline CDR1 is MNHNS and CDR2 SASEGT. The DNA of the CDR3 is TGTGCCAGTGACGGCCTTGAGGGCTACACCTTC. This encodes CASDGLEGYTF.

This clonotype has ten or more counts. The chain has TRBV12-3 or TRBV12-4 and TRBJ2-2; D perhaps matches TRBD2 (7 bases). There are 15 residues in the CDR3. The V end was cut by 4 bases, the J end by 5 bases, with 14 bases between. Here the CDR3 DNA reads TGTGCCAGCAGTTACGGGGGGCCGTGGACCGGGGAGCTGTTTTTT. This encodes CASSYGGPWTGELFF.

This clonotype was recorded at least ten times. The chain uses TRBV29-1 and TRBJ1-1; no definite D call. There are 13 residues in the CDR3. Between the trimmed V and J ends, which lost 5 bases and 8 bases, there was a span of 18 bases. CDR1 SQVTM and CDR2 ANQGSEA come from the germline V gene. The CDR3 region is CSVHHRALFEAFF. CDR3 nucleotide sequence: TGCAGCGTTCATCACCGGGCTCTATTCGAAGCTTTCTTT.

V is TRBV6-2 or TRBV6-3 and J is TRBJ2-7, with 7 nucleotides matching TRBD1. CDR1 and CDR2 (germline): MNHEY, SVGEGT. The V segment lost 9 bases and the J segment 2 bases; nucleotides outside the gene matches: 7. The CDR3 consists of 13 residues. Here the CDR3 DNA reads TGTGCCAGTACGGGACAGACGGCCTACGAGCAGTACTTC. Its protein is CASTGQTAYEQYF.

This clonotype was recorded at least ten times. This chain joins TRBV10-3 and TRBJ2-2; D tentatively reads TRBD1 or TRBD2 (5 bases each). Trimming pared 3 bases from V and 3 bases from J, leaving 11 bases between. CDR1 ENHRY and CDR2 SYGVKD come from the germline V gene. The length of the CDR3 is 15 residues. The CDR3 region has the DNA TGTGCCATCAGTGATCCGCAGGGAGACACCGGGGAGCTGTTTTTT. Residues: CAISDPQGDTGELFF.

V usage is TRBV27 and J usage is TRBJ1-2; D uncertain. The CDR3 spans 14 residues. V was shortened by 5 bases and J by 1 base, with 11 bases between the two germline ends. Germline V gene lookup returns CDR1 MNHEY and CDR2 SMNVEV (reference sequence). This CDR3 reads CASSTALGNYGYTF. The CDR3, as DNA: TGTGCCAGCAGTACCGCTCTTGGTAACTATGGCTACACCTTC.

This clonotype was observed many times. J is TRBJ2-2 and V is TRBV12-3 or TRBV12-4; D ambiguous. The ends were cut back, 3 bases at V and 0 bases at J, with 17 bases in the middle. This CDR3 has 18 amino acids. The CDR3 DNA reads TGTGCCAGCAGTTTGTGGAACCCGGACGGTTCGAACACCGGGGAGCTGTTTTTT. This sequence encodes CASSLWNPDGSNTGELFF.

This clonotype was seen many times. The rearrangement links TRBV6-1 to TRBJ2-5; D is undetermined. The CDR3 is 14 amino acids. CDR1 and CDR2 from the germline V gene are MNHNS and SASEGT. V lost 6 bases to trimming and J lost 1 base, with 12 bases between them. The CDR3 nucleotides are TGTGCCAGCAGGCTGGTGAATCTCCAAGAGACCCAGTACTTC. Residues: CASRLVNLQETQYF.

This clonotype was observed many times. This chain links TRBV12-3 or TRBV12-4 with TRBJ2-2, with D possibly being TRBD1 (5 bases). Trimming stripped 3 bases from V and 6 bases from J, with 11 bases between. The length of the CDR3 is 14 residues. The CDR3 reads CASSFRTRPGELFF. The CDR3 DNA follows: TGTGCCAGCAGTTTCCGGACACGCCCCGGGGAGCTGTTTTTT.

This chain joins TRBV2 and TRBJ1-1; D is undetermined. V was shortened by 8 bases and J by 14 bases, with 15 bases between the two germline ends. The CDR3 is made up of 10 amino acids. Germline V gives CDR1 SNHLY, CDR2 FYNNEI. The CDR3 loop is CASAGPTTFF. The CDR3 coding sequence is TGTGCCAGCGCCGGACCGACTACGTTCTTT.

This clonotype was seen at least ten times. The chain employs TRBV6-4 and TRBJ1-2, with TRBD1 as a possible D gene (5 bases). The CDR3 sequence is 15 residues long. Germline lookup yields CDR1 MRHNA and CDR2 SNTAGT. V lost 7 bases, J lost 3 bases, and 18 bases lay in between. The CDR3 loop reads CASIASRGTDYGYTF. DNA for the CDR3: TGTGCCAGCATCGCCTCGCGGGGGACTGACTATGGCTACACCTTC.

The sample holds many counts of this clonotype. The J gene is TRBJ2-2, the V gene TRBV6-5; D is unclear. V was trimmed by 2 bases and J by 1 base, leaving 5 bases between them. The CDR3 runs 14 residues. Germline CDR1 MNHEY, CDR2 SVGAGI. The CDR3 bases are TGTGCCAGCAGTTACGATTGGAACACCGGGGAGCTGTTTTTT. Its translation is CASSYDWNTGELFF.

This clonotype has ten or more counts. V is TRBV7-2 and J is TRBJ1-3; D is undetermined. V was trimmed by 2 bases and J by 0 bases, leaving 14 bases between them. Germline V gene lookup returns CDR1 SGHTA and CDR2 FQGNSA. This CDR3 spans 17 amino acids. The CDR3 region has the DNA TGTGCCAGCAGCTTACCGAATCGACCGATCTCTGGAAACACCATATATTTT. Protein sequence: CASSLPNRPISGNTIYF.

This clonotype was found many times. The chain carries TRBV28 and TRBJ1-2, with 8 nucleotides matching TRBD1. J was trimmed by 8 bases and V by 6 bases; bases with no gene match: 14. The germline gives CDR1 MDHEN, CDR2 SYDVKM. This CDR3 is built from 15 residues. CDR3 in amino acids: CASSSRDRIIWGYTF. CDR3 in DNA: TGTGCCAGCAGCTCAAGGGACAGGATCATATGGGGCTACACCTTC.

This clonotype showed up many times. CDR3 sequence reads: CASSLAGEGEQYF. In DNA form, the CDR3 reads TGTGCCAGCAGCTTGGCAGGGGAAGGCGAGCAGTACTTC. V and J are TRBV7-6 and TRBJ2-7; maybe TRBD1 (6 bases). Germline CDR1 and CDR2: SGHVS and FNYEAQ. Trimming took 3 bases from V and 6 from J, leaving 12 bases between them. CDR3 length: 13 residues.

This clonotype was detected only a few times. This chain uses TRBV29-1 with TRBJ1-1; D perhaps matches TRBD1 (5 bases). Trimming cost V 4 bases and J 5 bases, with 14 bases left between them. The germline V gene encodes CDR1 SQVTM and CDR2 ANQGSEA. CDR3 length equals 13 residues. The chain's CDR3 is CSVARQSKTEAFF. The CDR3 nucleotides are TGCAGCGTTGCCAGACAGTCTAAGACTGAAGCTTTCTTT.

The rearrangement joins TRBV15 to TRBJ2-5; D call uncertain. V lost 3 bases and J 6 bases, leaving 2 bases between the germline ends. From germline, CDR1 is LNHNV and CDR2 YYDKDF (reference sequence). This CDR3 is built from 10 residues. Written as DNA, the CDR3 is TGTGCCACCAGCAGGCAGACCCAGTACTTC. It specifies CATSRQTQYF.

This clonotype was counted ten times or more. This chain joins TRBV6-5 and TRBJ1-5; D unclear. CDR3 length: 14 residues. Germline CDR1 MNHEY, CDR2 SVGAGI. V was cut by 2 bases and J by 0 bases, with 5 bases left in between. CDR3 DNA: TGTGCCAGCAGTTACGGTGGTAGCAATCAGCCCCAGCATTTT. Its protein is CASSYGGSNQPQHF.

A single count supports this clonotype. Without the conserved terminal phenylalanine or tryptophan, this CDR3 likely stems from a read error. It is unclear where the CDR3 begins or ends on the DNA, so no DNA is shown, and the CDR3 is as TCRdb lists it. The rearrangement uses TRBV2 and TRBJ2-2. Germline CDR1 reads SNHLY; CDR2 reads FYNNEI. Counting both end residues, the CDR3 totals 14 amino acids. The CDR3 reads CASSLAERSGELCL.